These T cell receptor beta chains were read from a single sample in a study of blood T cells in healthy people across ages. In TCRdb, the 5' RACE reads were re-called with MiXCR into one record per CDR3 protein. Here the sample spans 1.5 million to 2 million distinct CDR3 sequences, roughly two fifths being singletons. The sequenced sample was blood. Receptors originate from a human donor in good health. CDR3s include the opening cysteine and the closing phenylalanine or tryptophan. The D gene is left open where the match is weak. Clone size, where shown, is once, few, many, or a class for clones that have expanded.

j_call,d_call,clone_size,v_call,cdr3_nt,cdr3_aa
TRBJ1-6,-,-,TRBV7-6,TGTGCCAGCAGCTACACTCCTTCTTCACCCCTCCACTTT,CASSYTPSSPLHF
TRBJ1-1,-,-,TRBV20-1,TGCAGTGCTAGAACCCAGAACACTGAAGCTTTCTTT,CSARTQNTEAFF
TRBJ2-5,-,few,TRBV27,TGTGCCAGCAGTACCCCCAGAGGGGGGCAAGAGACCCAGTACTTC,CASSTPRGGQETQYF
TRBJ2-1,-,-,TRBV9,TGTGCCAGCAGCCGCTCTGGGGGCGGGAGCTCCTACAATGAGCAGTTCTTC,CASSRSGGGSSYNEQFF
TRBJ2-5,TRBD2,few,TRBV7-9,TGTGCCAGCAGCAAAGGACTAGACGGGTGGGAGACCCAGTACTTC,CASSKGLDGWETQYF
TRBJ2-6,-,once,TRBV28,TGTGCCAGCAGCGATGTGGACTCTGGGGCCAACGTCCTGACTTTC,CASSDVDSGANVLTF
TRBJ2-5,TRBD1,few,TRBV5-6,TGTGCCAGCAGCATCCAGGACAGGGTTGAGTACTTC,CASSIQDRVEYF
TRBJ1-2,-,few,TRBV29-1,TGCAGCGCTCTGGTGTCAGGCTACACCTTC,CSALVSGYTF
TRBJ2-1,-,-,TRBV5-1,TGCGCCGGCAGCACGTACAATGAGCAGTTCTTC,CAGSTYNEQFF
TRBJ2-7,-,-,TRBV7-8,TGTGCCAGCAGCGAATGGGACTACGAGCAGTACTTC,CASSEWDYEQYF
TRBJ2-3,-,-,TRBV5-1,TGCGCCAGCAGCTTGTCGGCAAGGAGGGATACGCAGTATTTT,CASSLSARRDTQYF
TRBJ1-1,-,-,TRBV7-8,TGTGCCAGCAGCCTCTCAACATGGAACACTGAAGCTTTCTTT,CASSLSTWNTEAFF
TRBJ2-7,-,-,TRBV4-1,TGCGCCAGCAGCCAAGAACGTCAGGCAATGTCCGAGCAGTACTTC,CASSQERQAMSEQYF
TRBJ2-1,TRBD2,-,TRBV6-1,TGTGCCAGCAGTGAGCGGGGGGGCCAGGATGAGCAGTTCTTC,CASSERGGQDEQFF
TRBJ2-1,-,few,TRBV6-4,TGTGCCAGCAGTGACACCTACGCCGTATGGAATGAGCAGTTCTTC,CASSDTYAVWNEQFF
TRBJ1-5,-,-,TRBV12-3/TRBV12-4,TGTGCCAGCAGTATACGACAGAGTAATCAGCCCCAGCATTTT,CASSIRQSNQPQHF
TRBJ1-1,TRBD1,few,TRBV20-1,TGCAGTGCTACCTCCGGACAGGGAAATGTGTACACTGAAGCTTTCTTT,CSATSGQGNVYTEAFF
TRBJ2-3,TRBD2,few,TRBV4-1,TGCGCCAGCAATGGGGGACTAGCGGGGGATAAGAACACAGATACGCAGTATTTT,CASNGGLAGDKNTDTQYF
TRBJ1-2,TRBD1,-,TRBV4-3,TGCGCCAGCAGCCTCGGACAGGGAAGAGTCCTGGGTGTTGGCTACACCTTC,CASSLGQGRVLGVGYTF
TRBJ1-2,TRBD1,many,TRBV7-2,TGTGCCAGCAGCTTAGCGAGGACAGGATTTAACTATGGCTACACCTTC,CASSLARTGFNYGYTF
TRBJ2-1,TRBD2,-,TRBV7-2,TGTGCCAGCAGCTCTCTCCTAGCGGGGGGGCCAAATGAGCAGTTCTTC,CASSSLLAGGPNEQFF
TRBJ2-2,TRBD2,-,TRBV7-3,TGTGCCAGCAGCTTGGGGACTAGCCCCCCGGGGGAGCTGTTTTTT,CASSLGTSPPGELFF
TRBJ1-1,-,-,TRBV7-9,TGTGCCAGCAGGGGGACATTCCCGGACCTCAAACCCATGAACACTGAAGCTTTCTTT,CASRGTFPDLKPMNTEAFF
TRBJ2-5,TRBD2,-,TRBV20-1,TGCAGTGCTAGACTCCATAGCGGGGACCCTCAAGAGACCCAGTACTTC,CSARLHSGDPQETQYF
TRBJ1-2,-,-,TRBV29-1,TGCAGCGTCCGTACACGAGATTATGGCTACACCTTC,CSVRTRDYGYTF
TRBJ1-1,-,few,TRBV7-3,TGTGCCAGCAGTGACACCCTGAACACTGAGGCTTTCTTT,CASSDTLNTEAFF
TRBJ2-1,TRBD2,few,TRBV27,TGTGCCAGCAGTCATATACTAGCGGGGGGATACAATGAGCAGTTCTTC,CASSHILAGGYNEQFF
TRBJ1-4,TRBD1,-,TRBV5-1,TGCGCCAGCAGTCCGGGACAGTCTTATGAAAAACTGTTTTTT,CASSPGQSYEKLFF
TRBJ1-5,TRBD1,few,TRBV6-2/TRBV6-3,TGTGCCAGCAGTACCCCGACAGGGGAGGGTGGAGAGCCCCAGCATTTT,CASSTPTGEGGEPQHF
TRBJ2-7,-,few,TRBV20-1,TGCAGTGCTAGAGATCCGGGCAGGAAGATATACGAGCAGTACTTC,CSARDPGRKIYEQYF
TRBJ1-4,TRBD1,few,TRBV6-5,TGTGCCAGTGCTGGGACAGTAAATGAAAAACTGTTTTTT,CASAGTVNEKLFF
TRBJ2-5,TRBD1,-,TRBV12-3/TRBV12-4,TGTGCCAGCACCCGGGACAGGGGGCGCTGGGAGACCCAGTACTTC,CASTRDRGRWETQYF
TRBJ2-2,-,-,TRBV5-1,TGCGCCAGCAGCTCTCAGGGAGGAGGGGAGCTGTTTTTT,CASSSQGGGELFF
TRBJ1-2,TRBD1,-,TRBV15,TGTGCCACCAGCAGAGACCGGACAGGGGAGTACTATGGCTACACCTTC,CATSRDRTGEYYGYTF
TRBJ1-2,-,few,TRBV5-1,TGCGCCAGCAGCCACCGGGACACCTCGGCCTATGGCTACACCTTC,CASSHRDTSAYGYTF
TRBJ2-3,-,-,TRBV15,TGTGCCACCAGCACCAATAGGGGGGATACGCAGTATTTT,CATSTNRGDTQYF
TRBJ1-5,TRBD1,-,TRBV6-2/TRBV6-3,TGTGCCAGCAGTTCCCTGGGACAGACACTCAATCAGCCCCAGCATTTT,CASSSLGQTLNQPQHF
TRBJ1-4,TRBD1,-,TRBV7-9,TGTGCCAGCAGCTTCTACCAACGGGACAGGGGGAATGAAAAACTGTTTTTT,CASSFYQRDRGNEKLFF
TRBJ2-5,-,-,TRBV10-3,TGTGCCATCAGTCCTCGCGGACAGGAGGGGCAGTACTTC,CAISPRGQEGQYF
TRBJ1-2,-,-,TRBV11-2,TGTGCCAGCAGCTTAACAGGGACCTCCATCTATGGCTACACCTTC,CASSLTGTSIYGYTF
TRBJ1-5,-,-,TRBV20-1,TGCAGTGCTAAAAGGAGCAATCAGCCCCAGCATTTT,CSAKRSNQPQHF
TRBJ2-3,-,-,TRBV11-2,TGTGCCAGCAGCTTATCCGGGACTGCCCAAGATACGCAGTATTTT,CASSLSGTAQDTQYF
TRBJ1-1,TRBD1,once,TRBV6-5,TGTGCCAGCGGGCGGGACAGGGTGAACACTGAAGCTTTCTTT,CASGRDRVNTEAFF
TRBJ1-2,-,few,TRBV7-9,TGTGCCAGCAGCTGGGGACGGTTCTATGGCTACACCTTC,CASSWGRFYGYTF
TRBJ2-5,TRBD2,few,TRBV20-1,TGCAGTGCTTCCGGGACTAGCGGGGATCAAGAGACCCAGTACTTC,CSASGTSGDQETQYF
TRBJ2-1,TRBD1,few,TRBV7-2,TGTGCCAGCAGCCCAAATCCCCCCAGGGGGCACTACAATGAGCAGTTCTTC,CASSPNPPRGHYNEQFF
TRBJ1-1,-,-,TRBV9,TGTGCCAGCAGCGGGGGGGACAATAGGGACACTGAAGCTTTCTTT,CASSGGDNRDTEAFF
TRBJ2-1,TRBD1,-,TRBV20-1,TGCAGTGCTATTACAGGGGTTTTCTACAATGAGCAGTTCTTC,CSAITGVFYNEQFF
TRBJ2-2,TRBD1,few,TRBV15,TGTGCCACCAGCAGGTCGGACAGGGCTGACACCGGGGAGCTGTTTTTT,CATSRSDRADTGELFF
TRBJ2-3,-,-,TRBV20-1,TGCAGTGCTAGAGATCCGCGGGGAGCTTATACGCAGTATTTT,CSARDPRGAYTQYF
TRBJ2-3,-,-,TRBV4-3,TGCGCCAGCAGCCAGGGTCAGAATACGCAGTATTTT,CASSQGQNTQYF
TRBJ2-7,-,few,TRBV4-2,TGTGCCAGCAGCCAAGATCATGGGGTCTCCTACGAGCAGTACTTC,CASSQDHGVSYEQYF
TRBJ2-1,-,-,TRBV6-6,TGTGCCAGCAGTTCCGGACAGCTATACAATGAGCAGTTCTTC,CASSSGQLYNEQFF
TRBJ2-1,TRBD1,-,TRBV6-5,TGTGCCAGCAGCCCTTTACCGGGGACAGGGAAGTTCTTC,CASSPLPGTGKFF